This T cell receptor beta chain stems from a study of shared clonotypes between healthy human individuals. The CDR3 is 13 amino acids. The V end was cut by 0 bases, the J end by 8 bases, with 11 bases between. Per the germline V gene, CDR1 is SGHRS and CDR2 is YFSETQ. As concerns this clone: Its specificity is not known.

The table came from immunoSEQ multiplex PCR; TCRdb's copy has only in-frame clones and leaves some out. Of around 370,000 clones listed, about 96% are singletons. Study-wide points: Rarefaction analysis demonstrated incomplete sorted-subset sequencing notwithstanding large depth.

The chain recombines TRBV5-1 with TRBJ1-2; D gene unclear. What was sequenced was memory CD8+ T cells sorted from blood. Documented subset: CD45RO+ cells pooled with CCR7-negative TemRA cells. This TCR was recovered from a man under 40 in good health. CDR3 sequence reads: CASSLDFIGGYTF. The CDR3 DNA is TGCGCCAGCAGCTTGGATTTCATAGGGGGCTACACCTTC.